The 21 T cell receptor beta chains listed next were all sequenced from one sample in a study of T cells in localized non-small cell lung cancer. The method was immunoSEQ multiplex PCR; TCRdb's version includes in-frame clones alone and lacks a portion of them. Among about 1,800 clones listed, around 18% were seen once. This specimen consisted of lung tumor tissue, obtained before any cancer treatment. These receptors were taken from a male donor aged 60 or over with stage I lung adenocarcinoma.

The chain links TRBV6-1 to TRBJ1-6; D unresolved. Germline V gives CDR1 MNHNS, CDR2 SASEGT. Trimming took off 1 base at V and 3 bases at J, with 7 bases between the two ends. This CDR3 has 15 amino acids. In DNA, the CDR3 is TGTGCCAGCAGTGAAGATTCCTACTATAATTCACCCCTCCACTTT. Amino acid sequence: CASSEDSYYNSPLHF.

The rearrangement links TRBV14 to TRBJ1-2, with D hard to call. The CDR3 has 13 residues. Germline CDR1 SGHDN, CDR2 FVKESK. Trimming took 4 bases from V and 5 from J, leaving 11 bases between them. Here the CDR3 DNA reads TGTGCCAGCAGCCCCTACGTCGGGTATGGCTACACCTTC. Residues: CASSPYVGYGYTF.

The V and J genes are TRBV29-1 and TRBJ2-6, with 8 bases identical to TRBD1. The CDR3 has 14 residues. The germline V gene encodes CDR1 SQVTM and CDR2 ANQGSEA. J gave up 2 bases and V 6 bases, and 3 bases lay outside the gene matches. The CDR3 DNA is TGCAGCGTAATACAGGGGGCTGGGGCCAACGTCCTGACTTTC. It is translated as CSVIQGAGANVLTF.

V gene TRBV19 combines with J gene TRBJ2-3; 8 nucleotides match TRBD2. The CDR3 extends over 18 amino acids. Germline values: CDR1 LNHDA, CDR2 SQIVND (reference sequence). Trimming removed 0 bases from V and 2 bases from J; junction bases left unmatched: 10. The DNA of the CDR3 is TGTGCCAGTAGTATAGATCTAGGTGGCGGGGGGCTCACAGATACGCAGTATTTT. Its protein is CASSIDLGGGGLTDTQYF.

In this sample, this clone turned up a few times. This chain joins TRBV6-1 and TRBJ1-2; possible D gene TRBD1, 5 bases. CDR3 length: 14 residues. CDR1 and CDR2 from the germline V gene are MNHNS and SASEGT. Trimming stripped 1 base from V and 5 bases from J, with 11 bases between. The chain's CDR3 is CASSEGQGWYGYTF. The CDR3 DNA follows: TGTGCCAGCAGTGAAGGGCAGGGTTGGTATGGCTACACCTTC.

In DNA form, the CDR3 reads TGTGCCAGTAGTATAGAGGGGTGGTCAGGGGACCTGAACACTGAAGCTTTCTTT. This translates into CASSIEGWSGDLNTEAFF. The chain uses TRBV19 and TRBJ1-1, with a possible D match to TRBD1 (6 bases). The CDR3 has 18 residues. Germline V gives CDR1 LNHDA, CDR2 SQIVND (reference sequence). V dropped 0 bases and J dropped 0 bases, with 17 bases sitting between them.

This clone was found once. The chain is built from TRBV25-1 and TRBJ2-2; a weak D match, TRBD1 (5 bases). CDR3 length: 14 amino acids. The V end was cut by 2 bases, the J end by 4 bases, with 8 bases between. The germline CDR1 and CDR2 sequences are MGHDK and SYGVNS. The CDR3: CASSEKGVTGELFF. The DNA of the CDR3 is TGTGCCAGCAGTGAAAAAGGGGTCACCGGGGAGCTGTTTTTT.

This clone has just a few counts. The V and J genes are TRBV6-8 and TRBJ1-2; D ambiguous. Trimming stripped 0 bases from V and 3 bases from J, with 5 bases between. The CDR3 has 13 residues. Looked up from germline, CDR1 is MNHGY and CDR2 is SAAAGT. The CDR3 is CASSYSADYGYTF. In DNA form, the CDR3 reads TGTGCCAGCAGTTACTCGGCGGACTATGGCTACACCTTC.

This clone has a handful of counts. This sequence joins TRBV28 and TRBJ2-6; the D gene is possibly TRBD2 (6 bases). Germline V gives CDR1 MDHEN, CDR2 SYDVKM. CDR3 length: 17 amino acids. Trimming stripped 7 bases from V and 3 bases from J, with 19 bases between. As DNA, the CDR3 is TGTGCCAGCACCCGGAGGGGACTGAAGGGTGGGGCCAACGTCCTGACTTTC. Amino acids: CASTRRGLKGGANVLTF.

The chain recombines TRBV11-3 with TRBJ1-4; 9 bases align to TRBD1. The CDR3 contains 14 residues. Per the germline V gene, CDR1 is SGHNT and CDR2 is YENEEA. V lost 8 bases, J lost 6 bases, and 7 bases stayed unmatched. The CDR3 DNA reads as TGTGCCAGCCCTCGGGACAGGGAACATGAAAAACTGTTTTTT. Protein: CASPRDREHEKLFF.

This chain uses TRBV28 with TRBJ2-2; maybe TRBD2 (5 bases). Germline V lookup: CDR1 MDHEN, CDR2 SYDVKM. The CDR3 contains 15 residues. Deletions cut 6 bases from V and 4 bases from J, with 15 bases between. This CDR3 reads CASRFRTQLTGELFF. DNA of the CDR3: TGTGCCAGCAGATTCCGGACTCAACTCACCGGGGAGCTGTTTTTT.

This clone was seen only a few times. The CDR3 loop is CALGRGDNQPQHF. DNA of the CDR3: TGTGCCCTAGGAAGAGGGGACAATCAGCCCCAGCATTTT. The J gene is TRBJ1-5, the V gene TRBV30, with D possibly being TRBD1 (5 bases). Germline V gene lookup returns CDR1 GTSNPN and CDR2 SVGIG (reference sequence). This CDR3 region has 13 residues. Trimming cost V 8 bases and J 3 bases, with 14 bases left between them.

The genes are TRBV30 and TRBJ1-2, with D hard to call. V lost 0 bases and J lost 8, with 22 bases in between. The germline V gene encodes CDR1 GTSNPN and CDR2 SVGIG (reference sequence). The CDR3 covers 16 residues. The CDR3 sequence is CAWSVRTSDPLKGYTF. The CDR3, as DNA: TGTGCCTGGAGTGTACGAACGTCGGACCCTTTGAAGGGCTACACCTTC.

The gene calls are TRBV29-1 and TRBJ1-1, with D possibly matching TRBD1 (5 bases). Per germline, CDR1 SQVTM and CDR2 ANQGSEA. Trimming removed 6 bases at V and 3 bases at J, with 14 bases between. The CDR3 covers 13 residues. For the CDR3, the DNA is TGCAGCGTCGCGGGGGGGGGAGACACTGAAGCTTTCTTT. Translated: CSVAGGGDTEAFF.

This clone showed up just a few times. This rearrangement joins TRBV30 to TRBJ1-4, with 9 bases lining up with TRBD1. The J segment lost 5 bases and the V segment lost 0 bases, leaving 4 bases of the junction unmatched. Per the germline V gene, CDR1 is GTSNPN and CDR2 is SVGIG (reference sequence). The CDR3 sequence is 15 residues long. CDR3 protein: CAWSVRGTGNEKLFF. CDR3 bases: TGTGCCTGGAGTGTACGGGGGACAGGGAATGAAAAACTGTTTTTT.

V and J are TRBV9 and TRBJ1-1; D is undetermined. The CDR3 length is 14 residues. Trimming cost V 4 bases and J 2 bases, with 12 bases left between them. Germline lookup yields CDR1 SGDLS and CDR2 YYNGEE. For the CDR3, the DNA is TGTGCCAGCAGCCCTAGGACGGCCAACACTGAAGCTTTCTTT. Protein: CASSPRTANTEAFF.

This chain joins TRBV29-1 and TRBJ1-5; D is undetermined. V was trimmed by 4 bases and J by 8 bases, leaving 12 bases between them. Per germline, CDR1 SQVTM and CDR2 ANQGSEA. This CDR3 spans 12 amino acids. The CDR3, as DNA: TGCAGCGTTGCGGATGCGGCGGAGCCCCAGCATTTT. This encodes CSVADAAEPQHF.

This clone has a handful of counts. DNA for the CDR3: TGTGCCAGCAGCTCTGAAGGGGCTCCTAATGAAAAACTGTTTTTT. Translation gives CASSSEGAPNEKLFF. The rearrangement uses TRBV11-3 and TRBJ1-4; D is possibly TRBD1 (5 bases). In germline, CDR1 is SGHNT, CDR2 YENEEA. The CDR3 sequence is 15 residues long. V was trimmed by 4 bases and J by 3 bases, leaving 12 bases between them.

This chain joins TRBV11-3 and TRBJ2-1; D tentatively reads TRBD1 or TRBD2 (5 bases each). CDR3 length: 15 residues. V lost 7 bases and J lost 4, with 17 bases in between. The V gene's germline CDR1 is SGHNT and CDR2 YENEEA. The CDR3 bases are TGTGCCAGCAAGGGATGGGGGTACGAATACAATGAGCAGTTCTTC. Its protein is CASKGWGYEYNEQFF.

This rearrangement joins TRBV7-6 to TRBJ2-3, with D perhaps matching TRBD1 (5 bases). Trimming removed 6 bases at V and 1 base at J, with 14 bases between. Germline CDR1 reads SGHVS; CDR2 reads FNYEAQ. This CDR3 has 15 residues. The CDR3 here is CASSRWGGGTDTQYF. Written as DNA, the CDR3 is TGTGCCAGCAGTCGGTGGGGCGGCGGCACAGATACGCAGTATTTT.

This chain uses TRBV11-3 with TRBJ1-6; TRBD1 aligns across 7 bases. Germline lookup yields CDR1 SGHNT and CDR2 YENEEA. The CDR3 is made up of 15 amino acids. Trimming cost V 0 bases and J 5 bases; bases outside gene matches: 1. The CDR3 nucleotides are TGTGCCAGCAGCTTAGAAGGGACAGATAATTCACCCCTCCACTTT. Translating gives CASSLEGTDNSPLHF.